A selection of T cell receptor beta chains follows, all from one sample in a study of CD8 T cells in ankylosing spondylitis. One entry per CDR3 protein results from TCRdb running MiXCR on the 5' RACE reads. The sample has approximately 180,000 distinct CDR3 sequences; around a sixth are singletons. Sequencing was performed on blood, either unsorted or a sorted T cell fraction (not recorded which). The receptor set was obtained from a male donor under 30 with ankylosing spondylitis or in good health (not recorded which). Each CDR3 is given with its conserved first and last residue. D genes are given only for firm matches. Expanded clones get a size class; other rows say once, few or many, or leave the size out.

V gene,J gene,D gene,clone size,CDR3 DNA,CDR3 protein
TRBV4-1,TRBJ1-1,.,many,TGCGCCAGCAGCCAAGATCCCTCAGGGCGACGTGAAGCTTTCTTT,CASSQDPSGRREAFF
TRBV7-2,TRBJ1-5,TRBD1,.,TGTGCCAGCAGCGAGGGGGGACAGGATCAGCCCCAGCATTTT,CASSEGGQDQPQHF
TRBV12-3/TRBV12-4,TRBJ1-2,.,many,TGTGCCAGCAGTCGGGACACGGATCGGTATGGCTACACCTTC,CASSRDTDRYGYTF
TRBV5-6,TRBJ2-1,.,many,TGTGCCAGCAGCTTAGTCCCGGGACTCTACAATGAGCAGTTCTTC,CASSLVPGLYNEQFF
TRBV4-1,TRBJ2-1,TRBD1,few,TGCGCCAGCAGCCAAAACAGGGGAGCGTACAATGAGCAGTTCTTC,CASSQNRGAYNEQFF
TRBV7-2,TRBJ2-3,.,many,TGTGCCAGCAGTTCAGAATGGCATACGCAGTATTTT,CASSSEWHTQYF
TRBV7-2,TRBJ2-2,TRBD1,many,TGTGCCAGCAGCCTAAAGGTCCCGGGACAGGGCGCCGGGGAGCTGTTTTTT,CASSLKVPGQGAGELFF
TRBV11-3,TRBJ2-3,TRBD2,.,TGTGCCAGCAGCTCAGGGGCTAGCGGGTCGGCTACGCAGTATTTT,CASSSGASGSATQYF
TRBV2,TRBJ2-1,TRBD1,once,TGTGCCAGCAGTGTTGGGGTAGGGACAGTGAATGAGCAGTTCTTC,CASSVGVGTVNEQFF
TRBV3-1,TRBJ1-4,.,few,TGTGCCAGCAGCCAGTCTAATGAAAAACTGTTTTTT,CASSQSNEKLFF
TRBV5-1,TRBJ1-1,.,many,TGCGCCAGCAGCGACCAGGGTCAGAGGACTGAAGCTTTCTTT,CASSDQGQRTEAFF
TRBV12-3/TRBV12-4,TRBJ1-1,TRBD1,many,TGTGCCAGCAGTTTAGGGACAGGGCAATCTCCTTTGGCTGAAGCTTTCTTT,CASSLGTGQSPLAEAFF
TRBV7-2,TRBJ2-5,.,many,TGTGCCAGCAGCTACAAGAGAGAGACCCAGTACTTC,CASSYKRETQYF
TRBV10-2,TRBJ1-5,.,.,TGCGCCAGCAGTGAGTCTTGGGTCTATAGCAATCAGCCCCAGCATTTT,CASSESWVYSNQPQHF
TRBV20-1,TRBJ2-7,TRBD2,many,TGCAGTGCTATTCTAGCGGGGGCCTACGAGCAGTACTTC,CSAILAGAYEQYF
TRBV6-2/TRBV6-3,TRBJ1-1,.,many,TGTGCCAGCAGTTACTTGCCGATAAACACTGAAGCTTTCTTT,CASSYLPINTEAFF